This T cell receptor (beta chain) was found in a study of blood T cell repertoires in COVID-19. Study summary: Samples taken during acute and convalescent COVID-19 were collected in the United States, Italy and Spain.

Clones were read by immunoSEQ multiplex PCR, and TCRdb kept only the in-frame ones, dropping some. The data contain around 450,000 clones, about nine tenths of them singletons. Recovered Cohort 3 donors showed two negative PCRs, clearance, or symptom resolution. This CDR3 is built from 13 residues. The germline V gene encodes CDR1 SEHNR and CDR2 FQNEAQ (reference sequence). V lost 1 base to trimming and J lost 4 bases, with 8 bases between them. As for this clone: Other DNA sequences of this sample code for an identical CDR3.

The specimen sequenced was PBMCs or T cells enriched from blood (not recorded which). The origin of this receptor is a woman in her late teens or twenties who had recovered from COVID-19. The gene calls are TRBV7-9 and TRBJ2-7; no clear D. The CDR3 sequence is CASSLEAGYEQYF. CDR3 bases: TGTGCCAGCAGCTTAGAGGCAGGTTACGAGCAGTACTTC.